Listed below are T cell receptor beta chains from one sample, sequenced in a study of metastatic and nonmetastatic thyroid tumors. TCRdb ran MiXCR on the PCR reads. Of tens of thousands of clones listed, 24% are singletons. The sample comprised blood. These receptors originate from a male donor with papillary thyroid cancer or a benign thyroid nodule (not recorded which). Some clones in this sample may be carry-over from other donors' samples. Each CDR3 is given with its conserved first and last residue. D genes are given only for firm matches. Clone size is given for some rows only: seen once, a few or many times, or a class if the clone is expanded.

clone_size | j_call | v_call | d_call | cdr3_nt | cdr3_aa
medium-sized | TRBJ2-7 | TRBV12-3/TRBV12-4 | - | TGTGCCAGCAGTTTGGGTCTAGCGAGGGATTTTAGCTACGAGCAGTACTTC | CASSLGLARDFSYEQYF
many | TRBJ1-1 | TRBV5-1 | - | TGCGCCAGCAGCTTGGCACAGGGAAGCAACACTGAAGCTTTCTTT | CASSLAQGSNTEAFF
many | TRBJ2-3 | TRBV9 | TRBD2 | TGTGCCAGCAGCGTAGGGGCCGCGGGGGGCACAGATACGCAGTATTTT | CASSVGAAGGTDTQYF
few | TRBJ1-3 | TRBV10-3 | - | TGTGCCAGCAGCCTTGGGTTTTCTGGAAACACCATATATTTT | CASSLGFSGNTIYF
many | TRBJ2-2 | TRBV11-1 | TRBD1 | TGTGCCAGCAGCCCCTCAGGGGGCGCTTACACCGGGGAGCTGTTTTTT | CASSPSGGAYTGELFF
many | TRBJ1-2 | TRBV20-1 | TRBD1 | TGCAGCGCACGGGACAGCCGAGGCTACACCTTC | CSARDSRGYTF
- | TRBJ1-5 | TRBV11-2 | TRBD1 | TGTGCCAGCAGCCCTGGGACAGCCAATCAGCCCCAGCATTTT | CASSPGTANQPQHF
many | TRBJ2-1 | TRBV20-1 | TRBD2 | TGCAGTGCTACTCCAGCTAGCGGGAGTGGCGAGCAGTTCTTC | CSATPASGSGEQFF
many | TRBJ2-1 | TRBV20-1 | - | TGCAGTGCTAACCCCGGGATCAATGAGCAGTTCTTC | CSANPGINEQFF
many | TRBJ2-5 | TRBV5-1 | TRBD1 | TGCGCCAGCAGCTTGGGACAGGGGGCTGGAGAGACCCAGTACTTC | CASSLGQGAGETQYF
once | TRBJ2-7 | TRBV5-1 | TRBD2 | TGCGCCAGCAGCTTGGGAACTAGCGGGAGCTACGAGCAGTACTTC | CASSLGTSGSYEQYF
many | TRBJ2-1 | TRBV7-9 | - | TGTGCCAGCAGCCCACTACTCTCGCACCTTGAGCAGTTCTTC | CASSPLLSHLEQFF
many | TRBJ1-3 | TRBV18 | - | TGTGCCAGCTCCCAGGGGCTCAGCTCTGGAAACACCATATATTTT | CASSQGLSSGNTIYF
many | TRBJ2-2 | TRBV27 | TRBD2 | TGTGCCAGCAGTTTAAGCGGACTAGCGGGAATAACGGACGGGGAGCTGTTTTTT | CASSLSGLAGITDGELFF
many | TRBJ2-3 | TRBV9 | - | TGTGCCAGCAGCGTAGTTCAGGCTCACACAGATACGCAGTATTTT | CASSVVQAHTDTQYF
- | TRBJ2-7 | TRBV15 | TRBD1 | TGTGCCACCAGCAGAGCCGGACAGGGTCAATACGAGCAGTACTTC | CATSRAGQGQYEQYF
many | TRBJ2-1 | TRBV7-2 | - | TGTGCCAGCAGCCACAATTACAATGAGCAGTTCTTC | CASSHNYNEQFF
- | TRBJ2-5 | TRBV10-1 | - | TGCGCCAGCAGTGGTGGGGTCCAAGAGACCCAGTACTTC | CASSGGVQETQYF
many | TRBJ1-1 | TRBV6-1 | - | TGTGCCAGTTTTAGACAGGCAAACACTGAAGCTTTCTTT | CASFRQANTEAFF
many | TRBJ2-1 | TRBV20-1 | TRBD2 | TGCAGTGCTAGTGAATCCAGCGGGAGGGCCCGGGAGCAGTTCTTC | CSASESSGRAREQFF
many | TRBJ2-7 | TRBV5-6 | - | TGTGCCAGCAGCGCCCGCAGGGTAACCGAGCAGTACTTC | CASSARRVTEQYF
few | TRBJ2-7 | TRBV6-1 | - | TGTGCCAGCAGTGATCGGGCGCCAGGCCACGAGCAGTACTTC | CASSDRAPGHEQYF
many | TRBJ2-3 | TRBV20-1 | - | TGCAGTGCTAGAGATCTCAGTAAGGGGGTCACAGATACGCAGTATTTT | CSARDLSKGVTDTQYF
- | TRBJ2-7 | TRBV20-1 | TRBD2 | TGCAGTGCTAGAACCGGGACTAGGGGCGACGAGCAGTACTTC | CSARTGTRGDEQYF
- | TRBJ2-3 | TRBV6-1 | - | TGTGCCAGCATTGAAGAGGGGGGGCTTAGGACAGATACGCAGTATTTT | CASIEEGGLRTDTQYF
many | TRBJ2-3 | TRBV6-2/TRBV6-3 | TRBD1 | TGTGCCAGCAGCAGCGGGACAGGGGACACAGATACGCAGTATTTT | CASSSGTGDTDTQYF
- | TRBJ2-3 | TRBV7-2 | - | TGTGCCAGCAGCTTTGGGGACCAACGAGATACGCAGTATTTT | CASSFGDQRDTQYF
- | TRBJ2-7 | TRBV28 | - | TGTGCCAGCAGTGAAAACTACGAGCAGTACTTC | CASSENYEQYF
many | TRBJ2-2 | TRBV6-6 | - | TGTGCCAGCAGTTACGCGGTGGAGAACACCGGGGAGCTGTTTTTT | CASSYAVENTGELFF